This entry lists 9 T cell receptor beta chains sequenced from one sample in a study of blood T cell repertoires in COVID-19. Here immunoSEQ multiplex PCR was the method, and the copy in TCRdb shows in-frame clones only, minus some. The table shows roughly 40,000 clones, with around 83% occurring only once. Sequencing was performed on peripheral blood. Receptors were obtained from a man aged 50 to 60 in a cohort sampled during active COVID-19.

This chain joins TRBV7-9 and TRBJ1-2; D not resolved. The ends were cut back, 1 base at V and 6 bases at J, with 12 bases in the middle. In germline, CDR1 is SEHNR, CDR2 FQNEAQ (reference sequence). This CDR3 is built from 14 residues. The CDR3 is CASSLEVTRDGYTF. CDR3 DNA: TGTGCCAGCAGCTTAGAGGTGACGAGGGATGGCTACACCTTC.

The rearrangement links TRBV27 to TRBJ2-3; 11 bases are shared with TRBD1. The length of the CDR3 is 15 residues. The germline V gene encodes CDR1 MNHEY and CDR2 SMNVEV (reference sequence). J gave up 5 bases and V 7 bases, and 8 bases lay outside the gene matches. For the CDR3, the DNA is TGTGCCAGCAAACGACGGGACAGGGGGAGAGATACGCAGTATTTT. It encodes CASKRRDRGRDTQYF.

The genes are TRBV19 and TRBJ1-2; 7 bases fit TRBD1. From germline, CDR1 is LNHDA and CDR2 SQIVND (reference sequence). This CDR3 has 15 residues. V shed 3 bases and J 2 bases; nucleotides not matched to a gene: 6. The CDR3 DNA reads TGTGCCAGTAGTATTGGTAGGGGGCGCAACTATGGCTACACCTTC. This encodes CASSIGRGRNYGYTF.

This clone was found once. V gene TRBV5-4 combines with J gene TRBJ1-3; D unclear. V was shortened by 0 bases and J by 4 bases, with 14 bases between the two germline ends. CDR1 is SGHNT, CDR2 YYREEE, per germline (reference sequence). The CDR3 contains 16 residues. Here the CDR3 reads CASSLAERRTGNTIYF. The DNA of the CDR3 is TGTGCCAGCAGCTTGGCCGAACGGAGGACCGGAAACACCATATATTTT.

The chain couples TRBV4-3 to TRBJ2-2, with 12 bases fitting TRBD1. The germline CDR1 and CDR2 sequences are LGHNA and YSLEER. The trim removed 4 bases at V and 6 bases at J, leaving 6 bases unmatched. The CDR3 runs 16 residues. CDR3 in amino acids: CASSPGTGGASGELFF. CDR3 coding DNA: TGCGCCAGCAGCCCTGGGACAGGGGGCGCGTCCGGGGAGCTGTTTTTT.

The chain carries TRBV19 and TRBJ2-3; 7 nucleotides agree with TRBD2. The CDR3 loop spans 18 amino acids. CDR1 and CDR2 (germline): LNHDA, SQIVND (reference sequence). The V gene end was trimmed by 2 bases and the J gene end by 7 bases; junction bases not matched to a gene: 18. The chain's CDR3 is CASSITGIGLDSRNTQYF. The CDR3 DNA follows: TGTGCCAGTAGTATAACGGGGATAGGACTAGACAGTCGTAATACGCAGTATTTT. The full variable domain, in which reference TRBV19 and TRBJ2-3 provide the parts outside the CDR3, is DGGITQSPKYLFRKEGQNVTLSCEQNLNHDAMYWYRQDPGQGLRLIYYSQIVNDFQKGDIAEGYSVSREKKESFPLTVTSAQKNPTAFYLCASSITGIGLDSRNTQYFGPGTRLTVL.

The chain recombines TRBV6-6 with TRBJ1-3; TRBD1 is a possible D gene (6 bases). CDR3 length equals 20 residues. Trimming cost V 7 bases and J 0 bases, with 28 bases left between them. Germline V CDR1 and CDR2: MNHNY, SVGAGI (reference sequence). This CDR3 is CASIRLETGTLSLSGNTIYF. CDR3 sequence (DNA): TGTGCCAGCATTCGGCTGGAAACAGGGACCCTTTCCCTCTCTGGAAACACCATATATTTT.

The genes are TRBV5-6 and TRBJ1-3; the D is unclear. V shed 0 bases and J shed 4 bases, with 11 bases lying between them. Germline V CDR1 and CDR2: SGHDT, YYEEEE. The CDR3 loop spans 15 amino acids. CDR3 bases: TGTGCCAGCAGCTTGGGTGGTGGACTGGGAAACACCATATATTTT. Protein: CASSLGGGLGNTIYF.

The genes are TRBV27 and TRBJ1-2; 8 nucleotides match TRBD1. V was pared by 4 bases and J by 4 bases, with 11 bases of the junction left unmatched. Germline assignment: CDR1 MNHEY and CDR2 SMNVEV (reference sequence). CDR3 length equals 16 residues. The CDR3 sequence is CASSSRTGSSGYGYTF. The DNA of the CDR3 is TGTGCCAGCAGTTCGCGGACAGGGTCTAGCGGCTATGGCTACACCTTC.